This T cell receptor beta chain was retrieved from a study of monozygotic twins with inflammatory bowel disease (dated by TCRdb to about 2019). For the wider study: A total of roughly 28 monozygotic twin pairs were included in the full study, comprising nine German pairs (four IBD-concordant, five IBD-discordant) and 19 IBD-discordant Danish pairs. Within discordant pairs, disease-associated traits were sought mainly by comparing IBD patients with their genetically identical healthy co-twins. Each individual had, on average, about 151 000 unique TCRalpha sequences and 181 000 unique TCRbeta sequences available for analysis. Broad study findings and their caveats: Because patients received different immunosuppressive treatments, the repertoires may have picked up extra background noise and variability between individuals. The analysis was unable to tell different T cell subtypes apart. No single strong signal or clonotype linked to IBD turned up in the results, so the idea that one exists was not supported. Compared with healthy twins, IBD patients had fewer clonotypes in common with other individuals, a difference most pronounced in patients showing signs of disease activity. Measured by the inverse Simpson index, TCRbeta repertoire diversity was lower in IBD patients than in their healthy co-twins. Concordant and discordant twins showed no difference in repertoire similarity, possibly because of limited statistical power.

A roughly 2.5 ml peripheral blood sample was drawn into PAXgene tubes per donor and stored at -80°C. Without any T cell sorting, total RNA was extracted from whole blood using the PAXgene blood miRNA kit on an automated QIAcube. Peripheral blood from monozygotic twin pairs concordant or discordant for inflammatory bowel disease was subjected to deep TCRalpha and TCRbeta repertoire profiling with unique molecular barcoding. Smoking habits were recorded for all twin pairs, with individuals classified as current, former or never smokers. A word on this clonotype: Its antigen specificity is not known.

The library was produced with 5' RACE. For each TCR library, 3,500 to 4,500 ng of total RNA was used. For each sample, cDNA was synthesized in eight separate reactions using SMARTScribe reverse transcriptase. During cDNA synthesis, unique molecular identifiers containing a 6-nucleotide sample barcode were introduced by template switching. TCRalpha and TCRbeta cDNA was amplified in two nested PCRs of 16 and 9 cycles, and bead purification was carried out after each PCR. Before amplification, the cDNA was treated with uracil DNA-glycosylase and purified using the QIAquick PCR purification kit. The second PCR added Illumina TruSeq-compatible adapters along with sample-specific barcodes. Library quality and concentration were assessed using TapeStation and Qubit, and approximately 5 ng of each library was pooled. Pooled libraries were sequenced on an Illumina HiSeq2500 single-index Rapid Run with 2 x 100 bp reads and custom sequencing primers. The paper's processing steps were these. PCR and sequencing errors were corrected by UMI-based consensus assembly using MiGEC version 1.2.6. MiXCR version 2.1.1 handled V(D)J alignment, clonotype assembly and CDR3 extraction. Normalisation of gene usage, clonotype sharing and MAIT/NKT TCR abundance was achieved by analysing the top 1000, 10 000 and 20 000 clonotypes per sample. Diversity was computed as the inverse Simpson index with the vegan R package after downsampling to 27 000 UMIs. Statistical testing used paired Mann-Whitney U tests on the discordant twin pairs and applied Benjamini-Hochberg correction for multiple testing. After reprocessing by TCRdb, each CDR3 protein sequence is one entry, and no DNA is given. The V and J calls and clone size come from TCRdb's table, not from the authors' own analysis. The table for this sample records fewer than 450,000 distinct CDR3 sequences. The ten largest account for just over 2.5% of the sample.

Inclusive of the bounding cysteine and phenylalanine, the CDR3 is 16 residues long. Only the protein is available. CDR1 MDHEN and CDR2 SYDVKM were looked up in the germline V gene. The chain uses TRBV28 and TRBJ1-4; with no DNA, the TCRdb D assignment of TRBD1 cannot be verified. The TCR sequence derives from a human donor with ulcerative colitis or Crohn's disease, or a healthy co-twin of an affected twin (not recorded which). The sequencing sample was made of blood. The CDR3 corresponds to CASSPPQGATNEKLFF.